The 15 T cell receptor beta chains below were found in one sample sequenced in a study of cytomegalovirus exposure and HLA in healthy donors. PCR involved 60 Vbeta and 13 Jbeta primers. Profiled with immunoSEQ multiplex PCR; TCRdb holds only in-frame clones, not every one. The profile shows 150,000 or so clones, roughly 77% of them singletons. The sample was PBMCs. The source is a man aged 30-40 years in good health and CMV-seropositive.

The V and J genes are TRBV2 and TRBJ2-3; the match to TRBD2 covers 7 bases. V lost 4 bases, J lost 10 bases, and 5 bases stayed unmatched. This CDR3 has 12 amino acids. CDR1 is SNHLY and CDR2 is FYNNEI in the germline V gene. The CDR3 DNA reads as TGTGCCAGCAGTGTCTCTAGCGGTCCGCAGTATTTT. This codes for CASSVSSGPQYF.

CDR3 sequence: CAISGGYGYTF. CDR3 sequence (DNA): TGTGCCATCAGTGGAGGTTATGGCTACACCTTC. The genes are TRBV10-3 and TRBJ1-2; D gene ambiguous. V was shortened by 4 bases and J by 5 bases, with 5 bases between the two germline ends. The CDR3 totals 11 residues. Germline V gene data show CDR1 as ENHRY and CDR2 as SYGVKD.

The DNA of the CDR3 is TGTGCCAGCAGGGGCGGACAGGGGCTCGGCTACACCTTC. This encodes CASRGGQGLGYTF. The rearrangement uses TRBV2 and TRBJ1-2; 9 nucleotides align to TRBD1. CDR1 and CDR2 (germline): SNHLY, FYNNEI. V trimming: 6 bases; J trimming: 8 bases; junction bases outside the gene matches: 7. The CDR3 sequence is 13 residues long. The whole variable domain, remainder taken from reference TRBV2 and TRBJ1-2, is EPEVTQTPSHQVTQMGQEVILRCVPISNHLYFYWYRQILGQKVEFLVSFYNNEISEKSEIFDDQFSVERPDGSNFTLKIRSTKLEDSAMYFCASRGGQGLGYTFGSGTRLTVV.

This clone has a handful of counts. The rearrangement joins TRBV25-1 to TRBJ2-2, with D possibly matching TRBD1 (6 bases). CDR1 is MGHDK, CDR2 SYGVNS, per germline. The germline V and J ends were trimmed by 6 bases and 5 bases, with 10 bases remaining between them. The CDR3 loop spans 13 amino acids. The CDR3, as DNA: TGTGCCAGCAGCCCTCAGGGGACCGGGGAGCTGTTTTTT. This sequence encodes CASSPQGTGELFF.

The V call is TRBV9, the J call TRBJ1-2; D unclear. CDR1 is SGDLS and CDR2 is YYNGEE in the germline V gene. CDR3 length: 15 amino acids. V shed 2 bases and J shed 4 bases, with 15 bases lying between them. CDR3 bases: TGTGCCAGCAGCGTCTTGGAGGGTGGTGGCTATGGCTACACCTTC. Translated: CASSVLEGGGYGYTF.

In DNA, the CDR3 is TGTGCCAGCAGTTTTATCTCGGATGAGCAGTTCTTC. Amino acids: CASSFISDEQFF. The rearrangement uses TRBV25-1 and TRBJ2-1; D call uncertain. The germline V and J ends were trimmed by 5 bases and 8 bases, with 10 bases remaining between them. The CDR3 consists of 12 residues. Germline V gene sequence: CDR1 MGHDK, CDR2 SYGVNS.

This clone was seen only a few times. The chain employs TRBV7-2 and TRBJ1-4; 8 bases line up with TRBD1. Germline trimming cut 6 bases from V and 4 bases from J; bases unmatched to any gene: 4. The CDR3 length is 14 residues. Germline CDR1 and CDR2: SGHTA and FQGNSA. CDR3 amino acids: CASSRQGLNEKLFF. In DNA form, the CDR3 reads TGTGCCAGCAGTCGACAGGGGCTTAATGAAAAACTGTTTTTT.

The V gene is TRBV7-9, the J gene TRBJ1-2; D is unclear. CDR1 is SEHNR, CDR2 FQNEAQ, per germline (reference sequence). V was pared by 5 bases and J by 7 bases, with 11 bases between. CDR3 length: 12 residues. The DNA for the CDR3 is TGTGCCAGCAGCATAAGCCCCCGTGGCTACACCTTC. Protein product: CASSISPRGYTF. The whole variable domain, remainder taken from reference TRBV7-9 and TRBJ1-2, is DTGVSQNPRHKITKRGQNVTFRCDPISEHNRLYWYRQTLGQGPEFLTYFQNEAQLEKSRLLSDRFSAERPKGSFSTLEIQRTEQGDSAMYLCASSISPRGYTFGSGTRLTVV.

The CDR3 loop reads CAWIQGGHTQKGTGELFF. CDR3 DNA sequence: TGTGCCTGGATTCAAGGGGGACACACACAGAAGGGCACCGGGGAGCTGTTTTTT. The rearrangement uses TRBV30 and TRBJ2-2, with D possibly TRBD1 on 6 matching bases. This CDR3 contains 18 residues. V lost 4 bases and J lost 4, with 25 bases in between. Germline-derived CDR1 and CDR2 are GTSNPN and SVGIG (reference sequence).

CDR3 DNA sequence: TGTGCCAGCAGCTTCCAGATACAGTTCTTC. Translated: CASSFQIQFF. V and J are TRBV11-2 and TRBJ2-1; D unclear. This CDR3 region has 10 residues. V lost 3 bases, J lost 13 bases, and 7 bases lay in between. Germline assignment: CDR1 SGHAT and CDR2 FQNNGV.

This chain joins TRBV4-3 and TRBJ2-6, with D possibly matching TRBD1 (6 bases). The CDR3 covers 17 residues. V gave up 0 bases and J gave up 4 bases, with 13 bases separating them. CDR1 is LGHNA, CDR2 YSLEER, per germline. The CDR3, as DNA: TGCGCCAGCAGCCAAGATATTACAGGGCCCGGGGCCAACGTCCTGACTTTC. This gives the protein CASSQDITGPGANVLTF.

This clone appeared once. V and J are TRBV10-3 and TRBJ1-5, with D unresolved. This CDR3 region has 13 residues. The germline CDR1 and CDR2 sequences are ENHRY and SYGVKD. With 6 bases removed from V and 5 bases from J, the gap between germline ends came to 11 bases. The CDR3, as DNA: TGTGCCATCAGCGCAGACGGGGATCAGCCCCAGCATTTT. Protein: CAISADGDQPQHF.

The chain combines TRBV27 with TRBJ2-7, with TRBD1 matching 9 bases. CDR3 length: 13 amino acids. Germline V gene sequence: CDR1 MNHEY, CDR2 SMNVEV (reference sequence). V gave up 8 bases and J gave up 5 bases; unmatched junction bases: 7. Here the CDR3 DNA reads TGTGCCAGCGGCCTGGACAGGGGCCACGAGCAGTACTTC. Protein product: CASGLDRGHEQYF.

This clone has just a few counts. The rearrangement uses TRBV9 and TRBJ2-1; 15 bases agree with TRBD2. The CDR3 runs to 16 residues. The germline V gene has CDR1 SGDLS and CDR2 YYNGEE. Germline trimming cut 3 bases from V and 6 bases from J; bases unmatched to any gene: 4. Here the CDR3 DNA reads TGTGCCAGCAGCGGGACTAGCGGGAGGGACGTCAATGAGCAGTTCTTC. It translates to CASSGTSGRDVNEQFF.

The chain is built from TRBV7-2 and TRBJ2-3; weak D call: TRBD2 (6 bases). The CDR3 contains 15 residues. The V and J ends lost 6 bases and 5 bases respectively, with 18 bases between them. CDR1 and CDR2 (germline): SGHTA, FQGNSA. The CDR3 spells CASRIAGSRGDTQYF. Here the CDR3 DNA reads TGTGCCAGCAGGATCGCGGGGTCCCGGGGAGATACGCAGTATTTT.